Only one count was recorded for the clone carrying this TCR beta chain. Germline-derived CDR1 and CDR2 are SGHVS and FQNEAQ. The CDR3 is made up of 16 amino acids. V was pared by 5 bases and J by 4 bases, with 9 bases of the junction left unmatched. PCR amplification relied on 60 Vbeta primers (plus 13 Jbeta primers). TCRdb's table, derived via immunoSEQ multiplex PCR, lists solely in-frame clones and lacks some. The table includes fewer than 200,000 clones, about 83% detected once. Everyone who donated was a healthy bone marrow donor. The sample is drawn from a study of cytomegalovirus exposure and HLA in healthy donors.

The gene calls are TRBV7-8 and TRBJ2-3; 10 bases align to TRBD1. Sequencing input: PBMCs. The sequence came from a woman aged 25 to 39 in good health and CMV-seronegative. CDR3 region: CASSTGQGFGSDTQYF. The CDR3 DNA reads TGTGCCAGCAGCACGGGACAGGGGTTTGGTTCAGATACGCAGTATTTT.